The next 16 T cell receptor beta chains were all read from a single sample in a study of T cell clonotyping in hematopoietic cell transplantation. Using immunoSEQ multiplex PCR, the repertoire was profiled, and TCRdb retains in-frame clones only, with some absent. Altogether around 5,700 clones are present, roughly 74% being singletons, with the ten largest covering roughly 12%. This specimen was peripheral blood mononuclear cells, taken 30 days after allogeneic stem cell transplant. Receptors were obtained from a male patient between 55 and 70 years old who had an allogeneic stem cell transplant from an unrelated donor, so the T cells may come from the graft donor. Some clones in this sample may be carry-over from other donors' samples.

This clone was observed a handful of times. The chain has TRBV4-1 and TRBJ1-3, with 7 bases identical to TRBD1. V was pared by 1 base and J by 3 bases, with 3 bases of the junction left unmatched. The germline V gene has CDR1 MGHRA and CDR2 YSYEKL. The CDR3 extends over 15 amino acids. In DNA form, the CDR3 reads TGCGCCAGCAGCCAAGCGACAGGGTTTGGAAACACCATATATTTT. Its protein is CASSQATGFGNTIYF.

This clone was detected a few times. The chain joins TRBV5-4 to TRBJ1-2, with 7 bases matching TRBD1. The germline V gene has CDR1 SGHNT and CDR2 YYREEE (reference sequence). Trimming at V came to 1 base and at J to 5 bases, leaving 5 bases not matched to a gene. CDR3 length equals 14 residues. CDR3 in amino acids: CASSLSRTGYGYTF. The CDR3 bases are TGTGCCAGCAGCTTGAGTCGGACAGGTTATGGCTACACCTTC.

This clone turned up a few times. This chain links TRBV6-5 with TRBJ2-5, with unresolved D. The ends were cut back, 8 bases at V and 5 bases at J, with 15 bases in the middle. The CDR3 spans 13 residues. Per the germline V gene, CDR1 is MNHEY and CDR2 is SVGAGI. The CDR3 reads CASRPVGGETQYF. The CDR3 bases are TGTGCCAGCCGGCCGGTGGGTGGGGAGACCCAGTACTTC.

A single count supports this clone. In nucleotides, the CDR3 is TGTGCCAGCAGCCCCTCTACTGGCTCACCCCTCCACTTT. Translation: CASSPSTGSPLHF. The chain employs TRBV9 and TRBJ1-6; D remains ambiguous. Per germline, CDR1 SGDLS and CDR2 YYNGEE. Trimming pared 4 bases from V and 10 bases from J, leaving 12 bases between. The CDR3 is 13 residues long.

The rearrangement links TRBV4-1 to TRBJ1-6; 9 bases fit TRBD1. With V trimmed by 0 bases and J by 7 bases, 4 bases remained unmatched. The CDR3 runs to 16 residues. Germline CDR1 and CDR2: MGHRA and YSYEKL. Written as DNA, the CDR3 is TGCGCCAGCAGCCAAGAGGGACAGGGAGGGAATTCACCCCTCCACTTT. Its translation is CASSQEGQGGNSPLHF.

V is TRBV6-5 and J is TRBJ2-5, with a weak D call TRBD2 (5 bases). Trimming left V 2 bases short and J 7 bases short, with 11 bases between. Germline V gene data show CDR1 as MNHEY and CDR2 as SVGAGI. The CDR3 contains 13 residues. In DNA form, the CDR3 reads TGTGCCAGCAGTTACGATATCGAGGGGACCCAGTACTTC. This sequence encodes CASSYDIEGTQYF.

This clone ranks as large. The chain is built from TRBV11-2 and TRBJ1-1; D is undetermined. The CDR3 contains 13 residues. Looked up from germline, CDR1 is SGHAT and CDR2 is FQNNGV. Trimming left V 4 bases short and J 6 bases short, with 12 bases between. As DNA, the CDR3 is TGTGCCAGCAGCTCCCCTGACGGGGCTGAAGCTTTCTTT. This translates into CASSSPDGAEAFF.

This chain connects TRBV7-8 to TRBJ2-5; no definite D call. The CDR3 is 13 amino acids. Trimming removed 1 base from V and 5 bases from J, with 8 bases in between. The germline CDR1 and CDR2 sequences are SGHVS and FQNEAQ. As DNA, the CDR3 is TGTGCCAGCAGCTTAGAACGGGTGGAGACCCAGTACTTC. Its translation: CASSLERVETQYF.

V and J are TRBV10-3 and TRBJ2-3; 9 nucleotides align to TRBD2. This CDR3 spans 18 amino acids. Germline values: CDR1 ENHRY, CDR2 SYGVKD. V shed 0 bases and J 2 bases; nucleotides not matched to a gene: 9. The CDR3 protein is CAISESTASSGDTDTQYF. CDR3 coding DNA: TGTGCCATCAGTGAGTCGACCGCTTCTAGCGGGGACACAGATACGCAGTATTTT.

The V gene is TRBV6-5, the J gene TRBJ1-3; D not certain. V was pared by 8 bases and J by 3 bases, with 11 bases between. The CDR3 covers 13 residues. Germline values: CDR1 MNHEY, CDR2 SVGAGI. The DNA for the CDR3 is TGTGCCAGCGGGCGGCTTGGTGGAAACACCATATATTTT. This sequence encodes CASGRLGGNTIYF.

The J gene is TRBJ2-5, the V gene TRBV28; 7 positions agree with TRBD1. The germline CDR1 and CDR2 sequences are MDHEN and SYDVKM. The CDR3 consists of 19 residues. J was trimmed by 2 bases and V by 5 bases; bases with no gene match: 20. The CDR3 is CASSPTGAIFARKQETQYF. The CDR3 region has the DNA TGTGCCAGCAGTCCCACAGGGGCGATATTCGCAAGAAAACAAGAGACCCAGTACTTC.

The CDR3 here is CASKRGKGDGYTF. The CDR3, as DNA: TGTGCCAGCAAACGGGGGAAGGGAGATGGCTACACCTTC. J is TRBJ1-2 and V is TRBV6-5; possibly TRBD1 for D (5 bases). Germline V gene lookup returns CDR1 MNHEY and CDR2 SVGAGI. This CDR3 contains 13 residues. Trimming pared 7 bases from V and 6 bases from J, leaving 15 bases between.

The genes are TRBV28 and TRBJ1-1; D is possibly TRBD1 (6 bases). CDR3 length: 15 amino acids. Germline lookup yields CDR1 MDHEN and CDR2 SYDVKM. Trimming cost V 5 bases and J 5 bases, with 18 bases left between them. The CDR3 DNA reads TGTGCCAGCAGTGACAGATGGGGGCGCGGAACTGAAGCTTTCTTT. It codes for CASSDRWGRGTEAFF.

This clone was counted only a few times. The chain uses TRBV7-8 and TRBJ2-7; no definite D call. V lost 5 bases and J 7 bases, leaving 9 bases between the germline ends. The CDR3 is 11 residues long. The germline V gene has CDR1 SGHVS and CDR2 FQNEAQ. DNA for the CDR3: TGTGCCAGCAGCCATGAAAGAGAGCAGTACTTC. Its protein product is CASSHEREQYF. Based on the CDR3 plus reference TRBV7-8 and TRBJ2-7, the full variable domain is GAGVSQSPRYKVAKRGQDVALRCDPISGHVSLFWYQQALGQGPEFLTYFQNEAQLDKSGLPSDRFFAERPEGSVSTLKIQRTQQEDSAVYLCASSHEREQYFGPGTRLTVT.

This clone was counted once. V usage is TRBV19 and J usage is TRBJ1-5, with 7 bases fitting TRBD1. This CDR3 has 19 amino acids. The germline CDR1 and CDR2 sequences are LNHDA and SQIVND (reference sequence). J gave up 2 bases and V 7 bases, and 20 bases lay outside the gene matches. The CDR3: CASTLTRAGGLLGNQPQHF. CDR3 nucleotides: TGTGCCAGTACCCTAACGCGGGCAGGGGGATTGTTGGGCAATCAGCCCCAGCATTTT.

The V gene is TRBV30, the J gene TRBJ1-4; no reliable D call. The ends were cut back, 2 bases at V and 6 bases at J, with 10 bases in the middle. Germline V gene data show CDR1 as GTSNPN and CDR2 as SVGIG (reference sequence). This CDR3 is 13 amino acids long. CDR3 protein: CAWSWRMDEKLFF. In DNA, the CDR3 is TGTGCCTGGAGTTGGAGGATGGATGAAAAACTGTTTTTT.